The clone carrying this TCR beta chain was seen repeatedly, ten times or more. One end of the junction does not line up with germline, which may come from a read error. This CDR3 has 12 residues. The data were obtained in a study of T-cell reconstitution after alpha-beta-depleted transplantation in children. It was with unique molecular identifiers that the TCRbeta library was prepared. TCRdb analysed the PCR reads with MiXCR anew, one entry per CDR3 protein. This table holds a few hundred thousand distinct CDR3 sequences, approximately 9.9% found once. The sample in question was PBMCs from the stem cell graft donor, obtained from the stem cell graft. J is TRBJ2-4 and V is TRBV12-3 or TRBV12-4; D gene unclear. This TCR came from a human donor who donated a stem cell graft to a child with SCID. DNA for the CDR3: TGTGCCAGCAGTTCGATACAGTCCCGTAAGGACTTC. Translation gives CASSSIQSRKDF.